Presented here are 23 T cell receptor beta chains from one specimen sequenced in a study of human T cells and chemical hapten exposure. Each CDR3 protein is one row after TCRdb ran MiXCR on the RACE reads. The profile shows around 60,000 distinct CDR3 sequences, roughly 6.7% of them singletons. The sample's time point: pre-sensitization, week 0. Sample treatment: therapeutic diphenylcyclopropenone sensitization with weekly scalp DPC. Source: whole blood, taken in connection with sensitization to the hapten diphenylcyclopropenone (DPC). The receptors derive from a woman aged 30 to 39 with alopecia areata. Some clones in this sample may be carry-over from other donors' samples.

There are many counts of this clonotype. This chain connects TRBV10-3 to TRBJ1-3; weak D call: TRBD1 (6 bases). CDR3 length: 15 amino acids. V lost 10 bases and J 1 base, leaving 17 bases between the germline ends. Per the germline V gene, CDR1 is ENHRY and CDR2 is SYGVKD. The CDR3 loop is CATVGAWGSGNTIYF. CDR3 coding DNA: TGTGCCACCGTGGGGGCCTGGGGGTCTGGAAACACCATATATTTT.

This clonotype was counted a few times. The germline gene is not matched at one end of the junction; a read error may be the cause. CDR3 in DNA: TGCAGCGGGTCAACTGCCTATGGCGACACCTTC. As protein: CSGSTAYGDTF. The genes are TRBV29-1 and TRBJ1-2; D is unresolved. This CDR3 is built from 11 residues. CDR1 is SQVTM and CDR2 is ANQGSEA in the germline V gene. The full variable domain, in which reference TRBV29-1 and TRBJ1-2 provide the parts outside the CDR3, is SAVISQKPSRDICQRGTSLTIQCQVDSQVTMMFWYRQQPGQSLTLIATANQGSEATYESGFVIDKFPISRPNLTFSTLTVSNMSPEDSSIYLCSGSTAYGDTFGSGTRLTVV.

The sample holds many counts of this clonotype. The gene calls are TRBV7-2 and TRBJ1-4, with 7 bases that match TRBD1. This CDR3 has 13 residues. V was pared by 1 base and J by 14 bases, with 7 bases of the junction left unmatched. Germline V gene lookup returns CDR1 SGHTA and CDR2 FQGNSA. CDR3 sequence: CASSLVRDSSLFF. CDR3 in DNA: TGTGCCAGCAGCTTAGTAAGGGACAGTTCTCTGTTTTTT.

This clonotype was seen repeatedly, ten times or more. The V gene is TRBV7-8, the J gene TRBJ2-1; TRBD2 matches 8 bases. V shed 3 bases, J shed 5 bases, and the junction held 6 bases outside the gene matches. The V gene's germline CDR1 is SGHVS and CDR2 FQNEAQ. The CDR3 spans 15 residues. The CDR3 loop reads CASSFDGGGNNEQFF. CDR3 DNA sequence: TGTGCCAGCAGCTTTGACGGGGGGGGTAACAATGAGCAGTTCTTC.

This clonotype was found many times. The rearrangement uses TRBV19 and TRBJ2-1, with 10 positions matching TRBD1. The V gene end was trimmed by 6 bases and the J gene end by 5 bases; junction bases not matched to a gene: 19. Germline assignment: CDR1 LNHDA and CDR2 SQIVND (reference sequence). The CDR3 extends over 19 amino acids. Here the CDR3 reads CASRGFSPSRDRGHNEQFF. DNA of the CDR3: TGTGCCAGTAGAGGGTTCAGCCCCTCCCGGGACAGGGGACACAATGAGCAGTTCTTC.

The chain joins TRBV12-3 or TRBV12-4 to TRBJ2-7; TRBD1 matches 7 bases. Germline trimming cut 7 bases from V and 4 bases from J; bases unmatched to any gene: 7. The CDR3 loop spans 13 amino acids. The CDR3 region is CASNPTGAYEQYF. The CDR3 coding sequence is TGTGCCAGCAACCCCACAGGGGCTTACGAGCAGTACTTC.

This clonotype was found many times. This chain connects TRBV5-1 to TRBJ2-5, with TRBD1 as a possible D gene (5 bases). Per the germline V gene, CDR1 is SGHRS and CDR2 is YFSETQ. CDR3 length equals 14 residues. With 0 bases removed from V and 5 bases from J, the gap between germline ends came to 11 bases. The CDR3 region is CASSLGSRAETQYF. The CDR3 coding sequence is TGCGCCAGCAGCTTGGGATCCAGGGCGGAGACCCAGTACTTC.

Ten or more counts support this clonotype. J is TRBJ2-3 and V is TRBV20-1, with 10 bases identical to TRBD1. There are 15 residues in the CDR3. J lost 0 bases, V lost 3 bases, and 3 bases had no gene match. CDR1 and CDR2 (germline): DFQATT, SNEGSKA (reference sequence). The CDR3 sequence: CSASRTGGSTDTQYF. CDR3 sequence (DNA): TGCAGTGCTAGTAGGACAGGGGGTAGCACAGATACGCAGTATTTT.

This clonotype was picked up many times. The chain's CDR3 is CASSLGHRRDNSPLHF. The CDR3 bases are TGTGCCAGCAGCTTAGGGCATAGAAGGGATAATTCACCCCTCCACTTT. This chain links TRBV13 with TRBJ1-6; D gene unclear. Trimming removed 0 bases at V and 5 bases at J, with 11 bases between. This CDR3 spans 16 amino acids. Germline V gene data show CDR1 as PRHDT and CDR2 as FYEKMQ (reference sequence).

This clonotype was found many times. The gene calls are TRBV7-9 and TRBJ1-1; possibly TRBD1 for D (6 bases). Germline assignment: CDR1 SEHNR and CDR2 FQNEAQ (reference sequence). The CDR3 spans 13 residues. V gave up 5 bases and J gave up 5 bases, with 12 bases separating them. CDR3 coding DNA: TGTGCCAGCAGCATGGACAGCGCAACTGAAGCTTTCTTT. Its protein is CASSMDSATEAFF.

The table lists this clonotype with many counts. V usage is TRBV11-2 and J usage is TRBJ1-6; a possible D gene is TRBD1 (5 bases). The CDR3 runs 14 residues. The germline CDR1 and CDR2 sequences are SGHAT and FQNNGV. V was pared by 8 bases and J by 8 bases, with 16 bases between. The CDR3 loop is CASRAGGRYSPLHF. The CDR3 DNA reads TGTGCCAGCCGCGCGGGGGGGAGGTATTCACCCCTCCACTTT. Full variable domain (rest looked up from reference TRBV11-2 and TRBJ1-6): EAGVAQSPRYKIIEKRQSVAFWCNPISGHATLYWYQQILGQGPKLLIQFQNNGVVDDSQLPKDRFSAERLKGVDSTLKIQPAKLEDSAVYLCASRAGGRYSPLHFGNGTRLTVT.

V is TRBV20-1 and J is TRBJ2-1; D call uncertain. The CDR3 consists of 14 residues. V dropped 6 bases and J dropped 0 bases, with 12 bases sitting between them. Germline CDR1 and CDR2: DFQATT and SNEGSKA (reference sequence). CDR3 sequence reads: CSAATGSSYNEQFF. The CDR3 nucleotides read TGCAGTGCGGCTACCGGAAGCTCCTACAATGAGCAGTTCTTC.

This clonotype was counted at least ten times. V is TRBV5-1 and J is TRBJ1-6; TRBD1 agrees at 10 bases. V trimming: 4 bases; J trimming: 12 bases; junction bases outside the gene matches: 10. The V gene's germline CDR1 is SGHRS and CDR2 YFSETQ. The CDR3 covers 15 residues. The CDR3 DNA follows: TGCGCCAGCAGCAGTACCGGGACAGGGGATCGACCCCTCCACTTT. Amino acids: CASSSTGTGDRPLHF.

This clonotype was counted ten times or more. At one end, the junction sequence differs from germline, possibly due to a read error. V usage is TRBV12-3 or TRBV12-4 and J usage is TRBJ2-3, with 9 bases identical to TRBD1. The CDR3 runs to 14 residues. CDR3 nucleotides: TGTGCCGGCAGGAGGACAGGGGACACAGATACGCAGTATTTT. This translates into CAGRRTGDTDTQYF.

This clonotype was seen many times. V and J are TRBV12-5 and TRBJ2-1, with 9 bases lining up with TRBD1. With 6 bases clipped from V and 1 base from J, the junction kept 16 bases outside the gene matches. The CDR3 loop spans 19 amino acids. Germline assignment: CDR1 LGHNT and CDR2 FRNRAP. The CDR3 reads CASGQPRDRVVRSYNEQFF. The CDR3 DNA reads as TGTGCTAGTGGGCAACCCCGGGACAGGGTGGTGAGGTCCTACAATGAGCAGTTCTTC.

This clonotype has a count of ten or more. The rearrangement joins TRBV6-5 to TRBJ2-3; no reliable D call. Trimming cost V 6 bases and J 2 bases, with 12 bases left between them. Germline lookup yields CDR1 MNHEY and CDR2 SVGAGI. The CDR3 is 14 amino acids. The CDR3 sequence is CASRTRQLTDTQYF. The CDR3 DNA follows: TGTGCCAGCAGAACCAGGCAGCTCACAGATACGCAGTATTTT.

This clonotype was found many times. V is TRBV4-2 and J is TRBJ1-1; TRBD1 agrees at 8 bases. The CDR3 spans 16 residues. Germline V lookup: CDR1 LGHNA, CDR2 YNFKEQ. The trim removed 1 base at V and 4 bases at J, leaving 8 bases unmatched. In DNA form, the CDR3 reads TGTGCCAGCAGCCAAGGATCCGACAGGGGAACCACTGAAGCTTTCTTT. Residues: CASSQGSDRGTTEAFF.

This clonotype was observed a handful of times. This sequence joins TRBV5-4 and TRBJ1-1, with D maybe TRBD1 (5 bases). The germline gives CDR1 SGHNT, CDR2 YYREEE (reference sequence). This CDR3 has 14 amino acids. V lost 3 bases, J lost 1 base, and 10 bases lay in between. CDR3 DNA: TGTGCCAGCAGCTCCCCTGGGGGGAACACTGAAGCTTTCTTT. It encodes CASSSPGGNTEAFF.

In its sample, this clonotype was seen many times. The chain uses TRBV6-1 and TRBJ1-6, with D maybe TRBD1 (5 bases). CDR1 MNHNS and CDR2 SASEGT come from the germline V gene. The CDR3 extends over 14 amino acids. Trimming took off 4 bases at V and 10 bases at J, with 14 bases between the two ends. The CDR3 DNA sequence: TGTGCCAGCAGTGGTTCGGGGGAGAGGTCACCCCTCCACTTT. Protein sequence: CASSGSGERSPLHF.

At least ten counts were recorded for this clonotype. The V gene is TRBV12-3 or TRBV12-4, the J gene TRBJ2-5; the match to TRBD2 covers 7 bases. The CDR3 is made up of 13 amino acids. With V trimmed by 8 bases and J by 1 base, 4 bases remained unmatched. The CDR3 region has the DNA TGTGCCAGCCTAGCGGACCCCCAAGAGACCCAGTACTTC. Amino acid sequence: CASLADPQETQYF.

This clonotype was recorded many times. The chain couples TRBV10-3 to TRBJ1-2; D possibly corresponds to TRBD1 (5 bases). Germline V lookup: CDR1 ENHRY, CDR2 SYGVKD. V lost 2 bases to trimming and J lost 5 bases, with 6 bases between them. CDR3 length equals 12 residues. The CDR3 nucleotides are TGTGCCATCAGTGAGGGGGGGTATGGCTACACCTTC. It codes for CAISEGGYGYTF.

This clonotype has ten or more counts. The chain employs TRBV7-3 and TRBJ1-2, with TRBD1 matching 8 bases. Germline CDR1 reads SGHTA; CDR2 reads FQGTGA. The V and J ends lost 3 bases and 7 bases, in that order; junction bases with no gene match: 7. There are 14 residues in the CDR3. The CDR3 loop is CASSLDRDRGGYTF. The CDR3, as DNA: TGTGCCAGCAGCTTGGACAGGGACCGTGGTGGCTACACCTTC.

This clonotype has a count of ten or more. This chain connects TRBV12-3 or TRBV12-4 to TRBJ2-2, with D uncertain. This CDR3 has 14 amino acids. V lost 6 bases to trimming and J lost 5 bases, with 13 bases between them. The CDR3 reads CASSSSWVTGELFF. The CDR3 DNA follows: TGTGCCAGCAGCTCCTCCTGGGTAACCGGGGAGCTGTTTTTT.